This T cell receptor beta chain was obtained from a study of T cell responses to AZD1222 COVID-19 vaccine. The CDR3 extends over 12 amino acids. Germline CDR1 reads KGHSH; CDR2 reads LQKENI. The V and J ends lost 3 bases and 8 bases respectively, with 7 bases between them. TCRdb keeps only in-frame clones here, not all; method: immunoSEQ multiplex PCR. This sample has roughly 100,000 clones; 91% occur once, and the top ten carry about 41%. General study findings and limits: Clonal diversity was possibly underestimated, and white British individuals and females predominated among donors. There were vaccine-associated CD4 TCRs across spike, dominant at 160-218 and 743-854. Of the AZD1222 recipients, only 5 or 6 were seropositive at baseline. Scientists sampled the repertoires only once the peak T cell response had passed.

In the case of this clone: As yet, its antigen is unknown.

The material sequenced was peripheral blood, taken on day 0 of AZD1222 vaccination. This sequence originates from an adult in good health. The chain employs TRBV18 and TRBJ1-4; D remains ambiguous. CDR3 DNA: TGTGCCAGCTCACCCGGATTGGAAAAACTGTTTTTT. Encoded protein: CASSPGLEKLFF.